Each of the 2 T cell receptor beta chains below was sequenced from the same sample in a study of cytomegalovirus exposure and HLA in healthy donors. Amplification used 60 Vbeta primers and 13 Jbeta primers. The repertoire was sequenced with immunoSEQ multiplex PCR; TCRdb's copy has only in-frame clones and lacks some. Here the sample spans 150,000 to 200,000 clones, about 81% being singletons. Specimen: PBMCs. The source is a woman in her 50s in good health and CMV-seropositive.

The rearrangement links TRBV7-3 to TRBJ1-1; D is uncertain. V was clipped by 4 bases and J by 4 bases, with 10 bases between them. Germline lookup yields CDR1 SGHTA and CDR2 FQGTGA. The CDR3 loop spans 13 amino acids. CDR3 sequence reads: CASSSGLTTEAFF. CDR3 DNA sequence: TGTGCCAGCAGCTCCGGGTTGACCACTGAAGCTTTCTTT.

The CDR3 protein is CASSVAGTNQPQHF. The DNA for the CDR3 is TGTGCCAGTAGTGTGGCAGGAACTAATCAGCCCCAGCATTTT. The chain combines TRBV19 with TRBJ1-5; D call uncertain. The CDR3 has 14 amino acids. Germline CDR1 LNHDA, CDR2 SQIVND (reference sequence). Trimming took 5 bases from V and 4 from J, leaving 12 bases between them. Full variable domain (outside the CDR3, taken from reference TRBV19 and TRBJ1-5): DGGITQSPKYLFRKEGQNVTLSCEQNLNHDAMYWYRQDPGQGLRLIYYSQIVNDFQKGDIAEGYSVSREKKESFPLTVTSAQKNPTAFYLCASSVAGTNQPQHFGDGTRLSIL.